A single sample gave rise to the 28 T cell receptor beta chains below, sequenced in a study of cytomegalovirus exposure and HLA in healthy donors. PCR involved 60 Vbeta and 13 Jbeta primers. The protocol was immunoSEQ multiplex PCR, while the TCRdb copy is restricted to in-frame clones and leaves out a portion. The sample contains about 100,000 clones, over 75% of which appear only once. The sequenced sample was PBMCs. All receptors come from a man aged 30 to 45 in good health and CMV-seronegative.

The rearrangement joins TRBV30 to TRBJ2-7; 8 bases map to TRBD2. Germline CDR1 and CDR2: GTSNPN and SVGIG (reference sequence). CDR3 length equals 12 residues. The V segment lost 2 bases and the J segment 7 bases; nucleotides outside the gene matches: 4. This chain's CDR3 is CAWSSLAGEQYF. CDR3 DNA sequence: TGTGCCTGGAGTTCCCTAGCGGGTGAGCAGTACTTC.

The chain combines TRBV6-1 with TRBJ2-5; 9 bases are a match to TRBD2. The CDR3 runs to 16 residues. Germline V CDR1 and CDR2: MNHNS, SASEGT. Trimming at V came to 0 bases and at J to 5 bases, leaving 7 bases not matched to a gene. The CDR3 sequence is CASSEASGGFRETQYF. The CDR3 bases are TGTGCCAGCAGTGAAGCGAGCGGGGGGTTCCGGGAGACCCAGTACTTC.

The rearrangement links TRBV6-6 to TRBJ2-4; 13 bases are shared with TRBD2. In germline, CDR1 is MNHNY, CDR2 SVGAGI (reference sequence). Germline trimming cut 6 bases from V and 6 bases from J; bases unmatched to any gene: 8. CDR3 length: 16 residues. The CDR3 is CASSGLAGVYGNIQYF. The CDR3 nucleotides are TGTGCCAGCAGCGGACTAGCGGGAGTGTATGGAAACATTCAGTACTTC.

This sequence joins TRBV5-1 and TRBJ2-5; D possibly corresponds to TRBD2 (5 bases). Germline V gene sequence: CDR1 SGHRS, CDR2 YFSETQ. The CDR3 contains 16 residues. The ends were cut back, 4 bases at V and 2 bases at J, with 18 bases in the middle. The CDR3 loop reads CASSPDPLRGQETQYF. The CDR3 region has the DNA TGCGCCAGCAGCCCCGACCCGTTGAGAGGGCAAGAGACCCAGTACTTC.

Points on this clone: Lacking the conserved final phenylalanine or tryptophan, this CDR3 likely reflects a read error. This chain joins TRBV4-1 and TRBJ2-3; 8 bases agree with TRBD1. The J segment lost 2 bases and the V segment lost 0 bases, leaving 10 bases of the junction unmatched. This CDR3 region has 18 residues. The germline gives CDR1 MGHRA, CDR2 YSYEKL. The CDR3 sequence is CASSQDLVAGGTTDTQYV. CDR3 bases: TGCGCCAGCAGCCAAGATTTGGTGGCAGGGGGCACCACAGATACGCAGTATGTT.

The chain has TRBV28 and TRBJ1-1, with D maybe TRBD1 (5 bases). CDR3 length equals 11 residues. V was shortened by 7 bases and J by 4 bases, with 7 bases between the two germline ends. The V gene's germline CDR1 is MDHEN and CDR2 SYDVKM. CDR3 residues: CASIGGTEAFF. Here the CDR3 DNA reads TGTGCCAGCATCGGGGGCACTGAAGCTTTCTTT.

The chain employs TRBV6-5 and TRBJ2-7, with D possibly matching TRBD1 (7 bases). Between the trimmed V and J ends, which lost 7 bases and 6 bases, there was a span of 22 bases. Germline lookup yields CDR1 MNHEY and CDR2 SVGAGI. The length of the CDR3 is 15 residues. The CDR3 protein is CASTYYRGGRSEQYF. Written as DNA, the CDR3 is TGTGCCAGCACCTACTACAGGGGAGGTAGGAGCGAGCAGTACTTC.

This chain joins TRBV9 and TRBJ2-5; D perhaps matches TRBD2 (6 bases). Germline CDR1 SGDLS, CDR2 YYNGEE. CDR3 length: 14 amino acids. Deletions cut 2 bases from V and 5 bases from J, with 13 bases between. In nucleotides, the CDR3 is TGTGCCAGCAGCGTCAGTGGGGGGTGGGAGACCCAGTACTTC. It is translated as CASSVSGGWETQYF.

The chain is built from TRBV18 and TRBJ1-1, with D tentatively TRBD1 (5 bases). Trimming removed 3 bases from V and 1 base from J, with 12 bases in between. CDR1 is KGHSH and CDR2 is LQKENI in the germline V gene. CDR3 length: 15 residues. In DNA, the CDR3 is TGTGCCAGCTCACCTACGGAGGGGTGGAACACTGAAGCTTTCTTT. It specifies CASSPTEGWNTEAFF.

The chain has TRBV7-2 and TRBJ1-5, with 10 bases lining up with TRBD1. Germline trimming cut 0 bases from V and 7 bases from J; bases unmatched to any gene: 6. Germline V gene lookup returns CDR1 SGHTA and CDR2 FQGNSA. This CDR3 region has 16 residues. CDR3 sequence: CASSLAGQGSLQPQHF. CDR3 sequence (DNA): TGTGCCAGCAGCTTAGCGGGACAGGGGAGCCTCCAGCCCCAGCATTTT.

The chain employs TRBV2 and TRBJ2-7; 11 bases agree with TRBD1. V was pared by 7 bases and J by 2 bases, with 4 bases of the junction left unmatched. Germline V lookup: CDR1 SNHLY, CDR2 FYNNEI. There are 14 residues in the CDR3. The CDR3 sequence: CASTSGQGAYEQYF. Written as DNA, the CDR3 is TGTGCCAGCACCTCGGGACAGGGGGCCTACGAGCAGTACTTC. The whole variable domain, remainder taken from reference TRBV2 and TRBJ2-7, is EPEVTQTPSHQVTQMGQEVILRCVPISNHLYFYWYRQILGQKVEFLVSFYNNEISEKSEIFDDQFSVERPDGSNFTLKIRSTKLEDSAMYFCASTSGQGAYEQYFGPGTRLTVT.

The chain employs TRBV30 and TRBJ1-2; D ambiguous. Germline loops: CDR1 GTSNPN, CDR2 SVGIG (reference sequence). The V end lost 2 bases, the J end lost 0 bases, and 10 bases lay between the germline ends. CDR3 size: 14 residues. The CDR3 region is CAWSPGTSNYGYTF. CDR3 sequence (DNA): TGTGCCTGGAGTCCGGGAACCTCTAACTATGGCTACACCTTC.

The chain carries TRBV28 and TRBJ1-2; D is undetermined. CDR1 is MDHEN, CDR2 SYDVKM, per germline. Trimming took off 3 bases at V and 8 bases at J, with 10 bases between the two ends. This CDR3 is 12 amino acids long. As DNA, the CDR3 is TGTGCCAGCAGTTTGGCGGCGCAAGGCTACACCTTC. It translates to CASSLAAQGYTF.

This clone was counted only a few times. The gene calls are TRBV5-1 and TRBJ1-1; a possible D gene is TRBD1 (5 bases). The V end was cut by 4 bases, the J end by 4 bases, with 17 bases between. CDR1 is SGHRS, CDR2 YFSETQ, per germline. This CDR3 spans 15 amino acids. The CDR3: CASSPGPGVSTEAFF. The CDR3 DNA follows: TGCGCCAGCAGCCCGGGCCCGGGGGTATCCACTGAAGCTTTCTTT. Combining the CDR3 with reference TRBV5-1 and TRBJ1-1 gives the whole variable domain KAGVTQTPRYLIKTRGQQVTLSCSPISGHRSVSWYQQTPGQGLQFLFEYFSETQRNKGNFPGRFSGRQFSNSRSEMNVSTLELGDSALYLCASSPGPGVSTEAFFGQGTRLTVV.

This chain connects TRBV5-1 to TRBJ2-1; TRBD1 might be the D (5 bases). V was shortened by 4 bases and J by 0 bases, with 11 bases between the two germline ends. CDR1 and CDR2 from the germline V gene are SGHRS and YFSETQ. This CDR3 is built from 15 residues. The CDR3 bases are TGCGCCAGCAGCCCCCCGACAGACTCCTACAATGAGCAGTTCTTC. It encodes CASSPPTDSYNEQFF.

This chain joins TRBV7-3 and TRBJ2-1; 12 bases line up with TRBD2. The V gene end was trimmed by 5 bases and the J gene end by 12 bases; junction bases not matched to a gene: 2. The CDR3 runs to 12 residues. Germline V CDR1 and CDR2: SGHTA, FQGTGA. The CDR3, as DNA: TGTGCCAGCAGCCCGGGACTAGCGGGGCAGTTCTTC. The encoded protein is CASSPGLAGQFF. The whole variable domain, filled in from reference TRBV7-3 and TRBJ2-1, reads GAGVSQTPSNKVTEKGKYVELRCDPISGHTALYWYRQSLGQGPEFLIYFQGTGAADDSGLPNDRFFAVRPEGSVSTLKIQRTERGDSAVYLCASSPGLAGQFFGPGTRLTVL.

V gene TRBV2 combines with J gene TRBJ2-3; unclear D gene. The germline CDR1 and CDR2 sequences are SNHLY and FYNNEI. V lost 6 bases and J 3 bases, leaving 4 bases between the germline ends. CDR3 length equals 11 residues. CDR3 coding DNA: TGTGCCAGCAGCCGTACAGATACGCAGTATTTT. It codes for CASSRTDTQYF.

The CDR3 sequence: CASSLAGGETQYF. CDR3 coding DNA: TGTGCCAGCAGTTTGGCCGGGGGGGAGACCCAGTACTTC. V is TRBV27 and J is TRBJ2-5, with 7 bases fitting TRBD2. The V segment lost 3 bases and the J segment 5 bases; nucleotides outside the gene matches: 3. This CDR3 contains 13 residues. From germline, CDR1 is MNHEY and CDR2 SMNVEV (reference sequence).

There are a few counts of this clone. The genes are TRBV7-2 and TRBJ2-3; 8 nucleotides align to TRBD2. The junction had 9 bases not matched to a gene; V was cut back by 5 bases and J by 2 bases. The CDR3 contains 16 residues. Germline V CDR1 and CDR2: SGHTA, FQGNSA. The CDR3 spells CASSPVAGLPTDTQYF. CDR3 coding DNA: TGTGCCAGCAGCCCCGTAGCGGGGCTACCCACAGATACGCAGTATTTT. Variable domain in full (rest from reference TRBV7-2 and TRBJ2-3): GAGVSQSPSNKVTEKGKDVELRCDPISGHTALYWYRQSLGQGLEFLIYFQGNSAPDKSGLPSDRFSAERTGGSVSTLTIQRTQQEDSAVYLCASSPVAGLPTDTQYFGPGTRLTVL.

V and J are TRBV10-3 and TRBJ1-1; D is uncertain. V was cut by 2 bases and J by 0 bases, with 7 bases left in between. Germline V gene data show CDR1 as ENHRY and CDR2 as SYGVKD. The CDR3 contains 14 residues. The CDR3 DNA is TGTGCCATCAGTGAGGGGCAGGTGAACACTGAAGCTTTCTTT. Its protein product is CAISEGQVNTEAFF.

This chain uses TRBV20-1 with TRBJ2-1; TRBD2 is a possible D gene (5 bases). The CDR3 length is 11 residues. V was clipped by 3 bases and J by 9 bases, with 9 bases between them. Germline CDR1 reads DFQATT; CDR2 reads SNEGSKA (reference sequence). In nucleotides, the CDR3 is TGCAGTGCTAGCCCGGACTCTGAGCAGTTCTTC. This translates into CSASPDSEQFF.

V usage is TRBV10-3 and J usage is TRBJ1-2; 8 nucleotides agree with TRBD1. J lost 4 bases, V lost 6 bases, and 4 bases had no gene match. The length of the CDR3 is 13 residues. The germline V gene has CDR1 ENHRY and CDR2 SYGVKD. Here the CDR3 reads CAISFDRGYGYTF. The DNA for the CDR3 is TGTGCCATCAGCTTTGACAGGGGCTATGGCTACACCTTC.

The gene calls are TRBV9 and TRBJ2-1; 7 bases align to TRBD1. The CDR3 loop spans 15 amino acids. Germline V gives CDR1 SGDLS, CDR2 YYNGEE. The ends lost 3 bases at V and 2 bases at J; junction bases unmatched: 5. The CDR3 DNA sequence: TGTGCCAGCAGCGACCCCGGACAGGCCTACAATGAGCAGTTCTTC. It is translated as CASSDPGQAYNEQFF.

V gene TRBV6-1 combines with J gene TRBJ1-2; 7 bases match TRBD1. This CDR3 has 14 amino acids. V lost 8 bases to trimming and J lost 4 bases; unmatched junction nucleotides: 10. From germline, CDR1 is MNHNS and CDR2 SASEGT. CDR3 region: CASPSLAGGYGYTF. CDR3 sequence (DNA): TGTGCCAGCCCTTCTCTAGCAGGGGGCTATGGCTACACCTTC.

This clone was observed once. The rearrangement uses TRBV7-6 and TRBJ2-7, with a possible D match to TRBD2 (6 bases). This CDR3 comprises 16 residues. The germline CDR1 and CDR2 sequences are SGHVS and FNYEAQ. V lost 4 bases, J lost 7 bases, and 23 bases lay in between. The CDR3 nucleotides read TGTGCCAGCAGCTCTACCCGGGACTTGAGCTTGTGGGAGCAGTACTTC. Translating it yields CASSSTRDLSLWEQYF.

This chain uses TRBV9 with TRBJ2-5; tentatively, D is TRBD1 (6 bases). Germline CDR1 and CDR2: SGDLS and YYNGEE. V lost 4 bases, J lost 4 bases, and 14 bases lay in between. CDR3 length equals 14 residues. The CDR3 spells CASSTQGPRETQYF. The CDR3 nucleotides read TGTGCCAGCAGCACGCAGGGGCCCCGAGAGACCCAGTACTTC.

The chain carries TRBV13 and TRBJ1-6; D remains ambiguous. This CDR3 contains 12 residues. V was trimmed by 4 bases and J by 9 bases, leaving 7 bases between them. The germline CDR1 and CDR2 sequences are PRHDT and FYEKMQ (reference sequence). The CDR3 sequence is CASSSGGSPLHF. The DNA for the CDR3 is TGTGCCAGCAGCTCCGGAGGTTCACCCCTCCACTTT.

This sequence joins TRBV19 and TRBJ1-2, with 10 positions matching TRBD1. J was trimmed by 10 bases and V by 6 bases; bases with no gene match: 8. Germline assignment: CDR1 LNHDA and CDR2 SQIVND (reference sequence). The CDR3 loop spans 13 amino acids. The DNA of the CDR3 is TGTGCCAGTAGCACGGGACAGGGGCTTCCCTACACCTTC. It encodes CASSTGQGLPYTF.